The rows below give T cell receptor beta chains drawn from one sample of a study of OX40 agonist ivuxolimab in advanced cancers. Sequencing was performed with immunoSEQ multiplex PCR; in TCRdb, only in-frame clones are kept and a portion is missing. The sample shows approximately 18,000 clones, 70% to 90% of them seen only once. The material sequenced was CD4+ or CD8+ T cells sorted from blood, taken in a trial of the OX40 agonist ivuxolimab. The receptors derive from an adult with an advanced solid tumor such as melanoma, head and neck, liver or kidney cancer. CDR3s include the opening cysteine and the closing phenylalanine or tryptophan. Each record gives: D gene, J gene, V gene, clone size, CDR3 DNA, CDR3 protein. The D gene is left open where the match is weak. A row's size may be missing; if present it is once, few, many or a size class.

>TRBD1|TRBJ1-2|TRBV7-8|few
TGTGCCAGCAGCCCCCGACAGGGTAGCTACACCTTC
CASSPRQGSYTF
>.|TRBJ1-4|TRBV11-2|.
TGTGCCAGCAGCAACTCCAGGGTTTTGGGGGAAAAACTGTTTTTT
CASSNSRVLGEKLFF
>.|TRBJ1-2|TRBV29-1|.
TGCAGCGCTCCCGATGCTTATGGCTACACCTTC
CSAPDAYGYTF
>TRBD1|TRBJ2-7|TRBV5-6|.
TGTGCCAGCATCCTCGGACAGGGGGCGGGTGAGCAGTACTTC
CASILGQGAGEQYF
>.|TRBJ1-3|TRBV4-1|.
TGCGCCAGCAGCCAAGAAGAGAGGACTGGAAACACCATATATTTT
CASSQEERTGNTIYF
>TRBD2|TRBJ2-1|TRBV25-1|.
TGTGCCAGCAGTGTAGGAGCGGGGGGTTACAATGAGCAGTTCTTC
CASSVGAGGYNEQFF
>.|TRBJ2-7|TRBV6-1|.
TGTGCCAGTTGGGGACACGAGCAGTACTTC
CASWGHEQYF
>TRBD2|TRBJ2-2|TRBV7-3|.
TGTGCCAGCAGCCCGGGACTAGCGGGAGTCGTCGGGGAGCTGTTTTTT
CASSPGLAGVVGELFF
>.|TRBJ2-5|TRBV28|.
TGTGCCAGCAGCTTCGACAGGTACGACCAAGAGACCCAGTACTTC
CASSFDRYDQETQYF
>.|TRBJ1-1|TRBV7-6|few
TGTGCCAGCAGCTTAGCTGCAGGGAGGCGGACTGAAGCTTTCTTT
CASSLAAGRRTEAFF
>.|TRBJ1-2|TRBV29-1|.
TGCAGCGTCCGGTTCGAAGAGGGCAGGGGCTATGGCTACACCTTC
CSVRFEEGRGYGYTF
>.|TRBJ1-2|TRBV2|.
TGTGCCAGCAGTGAAGCAGTGGGGGGAAGGTATGGCTACACCTTC
CASSEAVGGRYGYTF
>.|TRBJ2-7|TRBV6-5|.
TGTGCCACCAACTACGAGCAGTACTTC
CATNYEQYF
>TRBD1|TRBJ2-7|TRBV4-2|.
TGTGCCAGCAGCCAAGGGGGACAGGGAATCTACGAGCAGTACTTC
CASSQGGQGIYEQYF
>.|TRBJ2-7|TRBV30|.
TGTGCCTGGAGTGTACACTCCGGGGTCGAGCAGTACTTC
CAWSVHSGVEQYF
>.|TRBJ1-1|TRBV28|.
TGTGCCAGCAGTTCCCTGCAGAACGAGGAAGCTTTCTTT
CASSSLQNEEAFF
>.|TRBJ2-7|TRBV29-1|.
TGCAGCGGGGTGACAGTCTACGAGCAGTACTTC
CSGVTVYEQYF
>TRBD2|TRBJ2-1|TRBV7-3|.
TGTGCCAGCAGTTACCCCGGGACTAGCGGAAACAATGAGCAGTTCTTC
CASSYPGTSGNNEQFF
>.|TRBJ2-2|TRBV7-2|.
TGTGCCAGCAGCTCCCAACAGGGCGGGAACACCGGGGAGCTGTTTTTT
CASSSQQGGNTGELFF
>.|TRBJ1-5|TRBV6-5|.
TGTGCCAGCAGTTACTCCCAGGGGAATCAGCCCCAGCATTTT
CASSYSQGNQPQHF
>TRBD2|TRBJ2-5|TRBV9|.
TGTGCCAGCAGCGCCGGAGGGAGGGGCGGGGAGACCCAGTACTTC
CASSAGGRGGETQYF
>.|TRBJ2-3|TRBV9|.
TGTGCCAGCAGCGAAGTCGAGAGGGGGGTGGCAGATACGCAGTATTTT
CASSEVERGVADTQYF
>.|TRBJ1-5|TRBV7-2|.
TGTGCCAGCAGCTTAGGGACTAATAGCAATCAGCCCCAGCATTTT
CASSLGTNSNQPQHF
>.|TRBJ1-4|TRBV15|.
TGTGCCACCAGCATCCCCGGGACTGATAATGAAAAACTGTTTTTT
CATSIPGTDNEKLFF
>TRBD2|TRBJ2-5|TRBV7-9|few
TGTGCCAGCAGCTACAGACTAGCGGGGGCCCAAGAGACCCAGTACTTC
CASSYRLAGAQETQYF
>TRBD2|TRBJ2-5|TRBV5-1|once
TGCGCCAGCAGCCCGGCTCGGGCGGGGGTAAAAGAGACCCAGTACTTC
CASSPARAGVKETQYF
>.|TRBJ1-1|TRBV27|few
TGTGCCAGCAGTTTAGGGTTGAACACTGAAGCTTTCTTT
CASSLGLNTEAFF
>TRBD2|TRBJ2-3|TRBV5-6|.
TGTGCCAGCAGTTTCGGACTAGCGGGGTCTATAATAACAGATACGCAGTATTTT
CASSFGLAGSIITDTQYF
>TRBD2|TRBJ2-3|TRBV5-1|once
TGCGCCAGCAGCCCCCATCTAGCGGACACAGATACGCAGTATTTT
CASSPHLADTDTQYF
>TRBD1|TRBJ2-5|TRBV4-1|.
TGCGCCAGCAGCCAACTCGGACAGGGTCCAGAGACCCAGTACTTC
CASSQLGQGPETQYF
>.|TRBJ1-5|TRBV7-2|once
TGTGCCAGCAGTCTGCTCCAGGGTGGTCAGCCCCAGCATTTT
CASSLLQGGQPQHF
>.|TRBJ2-1|TRBV2|.
TGTGCCATCCCCAAGGCGGGAGAAGGGGGCTACAATGAGCAGTTCTTC
CAIPKAGEGGYNEQFF
>.|TRBJ2-7|TRBV4-3|.
TGCGCCAGCAGCCTCGGGGTGCTAGCGAGCTACGAGCAGTACTTC
CASSLGVLASYEQYF
>TRBD1|TRBJ1-1|TRBV27|.
TGTGCCAGCAGTTTATGGCCGACAGGGGACACTGAAGCTTTCTTT
CASSLWPTGDTEAFF
>TRBD2|TRBJ2-7|TRBV2|.
TGTGCCAGCAACGACGGGGGGGCCTCCTACGAGCAGTACTTC
CASNDGGASYEQYF
>.|TRBJ2-7|TRBV4-3|.
TGCGCCAGCAGCCAAGGTACGGGGAACGAGCAGTACTTC
CASSQGTGNEQYF
>.|TRBJ2-7|TRBV11-2|.
TGTGCCAGCAGCTTAATCCCTAGCTCCTACGAGCAGTACTTC
CASSLIPSSYEQYF
>.|TRBJ2-7|TRBV9|few
TGTGCCAGCAGCGTAGAGGACTACAACTACGAGCAGTACTTC
CASSVEDYNYEQYF
>.|TRBJ2-3|TRBV9|.
TGTGCCAGCACCAGCGGTTCCACAGATACGCAGTATTTT
CASTSGSTDTQYF
>.|TRBJ2-5|TRBV6-6|once
TGTGCCAGCAGCGCACAACTCCAAGAGACCCAGTACTTC
CASSAQLQETQYF